The 18 T cell receptor beta chains below come from one sample, sequenced in a study of radiation and T cells in renal cell carcinoma. Using immunoSEQ multiplex PCR, the repertoire was profiled, and TCRdb retains in-frame clones only, with some absent. The repertoire includes 120,000 to 150,000 clones, 88% of them detected once, and roughly 4% sits in the top ten. Regarding time point: baseline pretreatment blood. Indicated treatment: 15 Gy SBRT to primary tumor, nephrectomy 4 weeks later. The sequences come from blood, collected from a patient whose treatment included radiotherapy and nephrectomy. Receptors were obtained from a woman in her 70s with renal cell carcinoma.

In the case of this clone: One junction end does not reproduce the germline sequence, and a read error may be involved. The rearrangement joins TRBV13 to TRBJ2-7; unclear D gene. Germline CDR1 PRHDT, CDR2 FYEKMQ (reference sequence). The CDR3 is 12 residues long. The CDR3 region is CASSRTRVLMDF. In DNA form, the CDR3 reads TGTGCCAGCAGCAGAACCCGAGTTCTCATGGACTTC.

This chain connects TRBV5-1 to TRBJ2-5, with 8 bases identical to TRBD2. Germline trimming cut 0 bases from V and 2 bases from J; bases unmatched to any gene: 6. This CDR3 has 16 amino acids. Germline V gives CDR1 SGHRS, CDR2 YFSETQ. The CDR3 bases are TGCGCCAGCAGCTTGGCCCTGGGACTAGGGCAAGAGACCCAGTACTTC. This translates into CASSLALGLGQETQYF.

This chain links TRBV7-9 with TRBJ2-3; 8 bases align to TRBD2. CDR3 length equals 15 residues. Germline assignment: CDR1 SEHNR and CDR2 FQNEAQ (reference sequence). The ends lost 6 bases at V and 2 bases at J; junction bases unmatched: 7. DNA for the CDR3: TGTGCCAGCAGGGTTAGCGGGGCGAACACAGATACGCAGTATTTT. It yields the protein CASRVSGANTDTQYF.

Only a few counts were recorded for this clone. This chain uses TRBV10-3 with TRBJ2-1; TRBD1 might be the D (6 bases). The CDR3 runs to 13 residues. The germline gives CDR1 ENHRY, CDR2 SYGVKD. V dropped 2 bases and J dropped 7 bases, with 9 bases sitting between them. The CDR3 spells CAISEGQTNEQFF. The CDR3, as DNA: TGTGCCATCAGTGAGGGACAGACAAATGAGCAGTTCTTC.

The rearrangement links TRBV11-2 to TRBJ2-5; TRBD1 might be the D (5 bases). Trimming shortened V by 3 bases and J by 1 base, and 9 bases separated the two germline ends. This CDR3 contains 14 residues. CDR1 and CDR2 from the germline V gene are SGHAT and FQNNGV. CDR3 in DNA: TGTGCCAGCAGCTTGGGGCAGGCCCAAGAGACCCAGTACTTC. This sequence encodes CASSLGQAQETQYF.

V is TRBV27 and J is TRBJ1-4, with 7 bases identical to TRBD1. Per germline, CDR1 MNHEY and CDR2 SMNVEV (reference sequence). This CDR3 is built from 15 residues. J lost 7 bases, V lost 6 bases, and 11 bases had no gene match. The CDR3 spells CASRNRGNPSEKLFF. The CDR3 coding sequence is TGTGCCAGCAGAAACAGGGGAAACCCTAGTGAAAAACTGTTTTTT.

The chain has TRBV4-1 and TRBJ2-3; D possibly matches TRBD1 or TRBD2 (6 bases each). V was shortened by 0 bases and J by 3 bases, with 16 bases between the two germline ends. Germline V CDR1 and CDR2: MGHRA, YSYEKL. The CDR3 has 17 amino acids. CDR3 sequence reads: CASSQEKEGVRTDTQYF. The CDR3 bases are TGCGCCAGCAGCCAAGAGAAGGAGGGGGTGAGGACAGATACGCAGTATTTT.

As concerns this clone: At one end the junction does not follow the germline gene, possibly because of a read error. The genes are TRBV7-7 and TRBJ2-1; TRBD2 agrees at 13 bases. Looked up from germline, CDR1 is SSHAT and CDR2 is FNYEAQ (reference sequence). The CDR3 consists of 16 residues. The CDR3 DNA reads TGTGCTAGCAGCCCCGGACTAGCGGGGGCGAGAGATGAGCAGTTCTTC. It is translated as CASSPGLAGARDEQFF. Full variable domain (outside the CDR3, taken from reference TRBV7-7 and TRBJ2-1): GAGVSQSPRYKVTKRGQDVTLRCDPISSHATLYWYQQALGQGPEFLTYFNYEAQPDKSGLPSDRFSAERPEGSISTLTIQRTEQRDSAMYRCASSPGLAGARDEQFFGPGTRLTVL.

The chain has TRBV7-2 and TRBJ2-2; D is perhaps TRBD1 (5 bases). The CDR3 length is 15 residues. V lost 2 bases and J lost 9, with 16 bases in between. Germline values: CDR1 SGHTA, CDR2 FQGNSA. The CDR3 DNA is TGTGCCAGCAGCTTAAGGACGACAGCATCGAGGGAGCTGTTTTTT. It yields the protein CASSLRTTASRELFF.

This rearrangement joins TRBV2 to TRBJ1-2; the D is unclear. CDR1 is SNHLY, CDR2 FYNNEI, per germline. The CDR3 consists of 14 residues. V was pared by 2 bases and J by 2 bases, with 9 bases between. CDR3 bases: TGTGCCAGCAGTGAAAGACCGGGAAACTATGGCTACACCTTC. It specifies CASSERPGNYGYTF.

The chain recombines TRBV5-6 with TRBJ2-5, with D maybe TRBD2 (6 bases). Trimming shortened V by 1 base and J by 5 bases, and 9 bases separated the two germline ends. Germline V gene sequence: CDR1 SGHDT, CDR2 YYEEEE. The CDR3 is 13 residues long. In DNA, the CDR3 is TGTGCCAGCAGCTTGTTCCGGGGGGAGACCCAGTACTTC. Amino acids: CASSLFRGETQYF.

The chain carries TRBV9 and TRBJ2-7, with 11 positions matching TRBD2. Germline V CDR1 and CDR2: SGDLS, YYNGEE. The CDR3 runs 15 residues. V lost 0 bases and J lost 5; bases outside the gene matches: 4. The CDR3 loop reads CASSVGALAGDEQYF. CDR3 DNA sequence: TGTGCCAGCAGCGTAGGGGCACTAGCGGGGGACGAGCAGTACTTC. The complete variable domain, with remaining parts taken from reference TRBV9 and TRBJ2-7, reads DSGVTQTPKHLITATGQRVTLRCSPRSGDLSVYWYQQSLDQGLQFLIQYYNGEERAKGNILERFSAQQFPDLHSELNLSSLELGDSALYFCASSVGALAGDEQYFGPGTRLTVT.

This clone turned up a few times. The DNA of the CDR3 is TGTGCCAGCAGCCGGCGATCAATGGACAGGGTGGTTTCTCGTGCAGCTTTCTTT. It codes for CASSRRSMDRVVSRAAFF. The V and J genes are TRBV9 and TRBJ1-1; 8 bases match TRBD1. Germline trimming cut 4 bases from V and 10 bases from J; bases unmatched to any gene: 24. The germline gives CDR1 SGDLS, CDR2 YYNGEE. This CDR3 has 18 amino acids. The variable domain in full, completed from reference TRBV9 and TRBJ1-1, reads DSGVTQTPKHLITATGQRVTLRCSPRSGDLSVYWYQQSLDQGLQFLIQYYNGEERAKGNILERFSAQQFPDLHSELNLSSLELGDSALYFCASSRRSMDRVVSRAAFFGQGTRLTVV.

A single count supports this clone. V usage is TRBV5-6 and J usage is TRBJ1-2, with D maybe TRBD1 (5 bases). This CDR3 is built from 14 residues. Germline CDR1 SGHDT, CDR2 YYEEEE. V was pared by 4 bases and J by 5 bases, with 15 bases between. The CDR3: CASSRRDGRYGYTF. The CDR3 DNA follows: TGTGCCAGCAGCAGAAGGGACGGTCGATATGGCTACACCTTC.

J is TRBJ2-2 and V is TRBV19; TRBD1 aligns across 9 bases. The CDR3 contains 13 residues. The V and J ends lost 8 bases and 4 bases, in that order; junction bases with no gene match: 2. Germline CDR1 is LNHDA and CDR2 is SQIVND (reference sequence). CDR3 protein: CASRTGVTGELFF. The CDR3 coding sequence is TGTGCCAGTCGGACAGGGGTCACCGGGGAGCTGTTTTTT.

This chain's CDR3 is CASREDGTGYGYTF. For the CDR3, the DNA is TGTGCCAGTAGGGAAGACGGCACAGGGTATGGCTACACCTTC. This chain connects TRBV19 to TRBJ1-2, with D perhaps matching TRBD1 (6 bases). The CDR3 has 14 residues. From germline, CDR1 is LNHDA and CDR2 SQIVND (reference sequence). Trimming stripped 6 bases from V and 5 bases from J, with 16 bases between.

This clone was detected once. The chain links TRBV5-1 to TRBJ2-7, with 8 bases matching TRBD2. There are 16 residues in the CDR3. Germline loops: CDR1 SGHRS, CDR2 YFSETQ. J gave up 0 bases and V 5 bases, and 10 bases lay outside the gene matches. CDR3 in amino acids: CASRKELRGASYEQYF. DNA for the CDR3: TGCGCCAGCAGGAAGGAGTTGCGGGGGGCCTCCTACGAGCAGTACTTC.

This clone was found a few times. The chain has TRBV4-2 and TRBJ1-5; possible D gene TRBD1, 5 bases. Per the germline V gene, CDR1 is LGHNA and CDR2 is YNFKEQ. V gave up 2 bases and J gave up 2 bases, with 10 bases separating them. CDR3 length: 15 residues. The CDR3 coding sequence is TGTGCCAGCAGCCAACAGGGCTTCGGCAATCAGCCCCAGCATTTT. It codes for CASSQQGFGNQPQHF.